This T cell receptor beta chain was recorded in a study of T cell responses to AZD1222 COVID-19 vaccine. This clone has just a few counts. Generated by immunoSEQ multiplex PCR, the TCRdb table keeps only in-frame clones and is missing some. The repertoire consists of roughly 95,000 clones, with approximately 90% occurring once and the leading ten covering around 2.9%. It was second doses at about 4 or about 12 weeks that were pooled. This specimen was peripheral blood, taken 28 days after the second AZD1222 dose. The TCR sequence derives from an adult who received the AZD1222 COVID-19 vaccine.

The CDR3: CASSSDSNQPQHF. Here the CDR3 DNA reads TGCGCCAGCAGCTCAGATAGCAATCAGCCCCAGCATTTT. The chain employs TRBV5-1 and TRBJ1-5, with D hard to call. Trimming took 3 bases from V and 0 from J, leaving 4 bases between them. This CDR3 spans 13 amino acids. Germline V CDR1 and CDR2: SGHRS, YFSETQ. The complete variable domain, with remaining parts taken from reference TRBV5-1 and TRBJ1-5, reads KAGVTQTPRYLIKTRGQQVTLSCSPISGHRSVSWYQQTPGQGLQFLFEYFSETQRNKGNFPGRFSGRQFSNSRSEMNVSTLELGDSALYLCASSSDSNQPQHFGDGTRLSIL.